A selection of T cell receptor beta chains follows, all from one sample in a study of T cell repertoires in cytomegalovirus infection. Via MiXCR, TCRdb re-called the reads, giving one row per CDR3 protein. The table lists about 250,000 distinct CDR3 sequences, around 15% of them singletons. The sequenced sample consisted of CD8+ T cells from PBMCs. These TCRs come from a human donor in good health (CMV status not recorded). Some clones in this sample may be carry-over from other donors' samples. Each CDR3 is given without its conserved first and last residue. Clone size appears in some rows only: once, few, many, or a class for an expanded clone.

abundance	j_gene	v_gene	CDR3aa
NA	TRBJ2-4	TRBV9	ASSEQGGIGNIQY
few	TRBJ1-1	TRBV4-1	ASSQEIRTGSLAF
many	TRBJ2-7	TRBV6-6	ASLRGGEGEQY
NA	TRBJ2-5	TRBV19	ASSTGGKTQY
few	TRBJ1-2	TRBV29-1	SVGQWDGADYGYT
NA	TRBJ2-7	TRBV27	ASSQSPGTAYEQY
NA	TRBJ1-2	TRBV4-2	ASSQDPMDDGYT
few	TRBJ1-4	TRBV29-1	SVRDGFNEKLF
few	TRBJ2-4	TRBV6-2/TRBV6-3	ASSYGGDGYSIQY
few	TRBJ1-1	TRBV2	ASSGQGKGLNTEAF
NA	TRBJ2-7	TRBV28	ASKPLGQASEQY
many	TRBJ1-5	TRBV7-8	ASSSLFPALGTGGVLGNQPQH
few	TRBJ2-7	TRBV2	ASSEDRGDEQY
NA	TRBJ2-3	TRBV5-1	ASSLEANPDTQY
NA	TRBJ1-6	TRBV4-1	ASSQGPGVYNSPLH
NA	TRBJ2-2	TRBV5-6	ASSSLGQGPPGELF
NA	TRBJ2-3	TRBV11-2	ASSFLSTINTDTQY
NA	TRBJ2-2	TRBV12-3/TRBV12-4	ATGGGPGIGELF
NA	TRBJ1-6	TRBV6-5	ASSYSSGGTYNSPLH
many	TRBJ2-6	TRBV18	ASSPTLADSGANVLT
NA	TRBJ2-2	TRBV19	ASMPGVTGELF
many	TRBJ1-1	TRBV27	ASNYRGRMNTEAF
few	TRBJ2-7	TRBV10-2	ASSETVPLSGTLYEQY
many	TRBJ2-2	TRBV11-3	ASSLDYAGELF
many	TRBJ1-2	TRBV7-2	ASSFPRGDDRGHLRFNYGYT
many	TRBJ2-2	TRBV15	ATSRDGPPGQGRGTGELF
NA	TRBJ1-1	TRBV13	ASSPGGDSSTEAF
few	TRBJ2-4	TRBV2	ASSFSRQGERAKNIQY
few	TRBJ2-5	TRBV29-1	SEIDGTEQETQY
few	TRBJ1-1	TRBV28	ASSFLSPNTEAF
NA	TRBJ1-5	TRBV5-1	ASSLAGTGGNQPQH
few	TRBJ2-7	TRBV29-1	SVEDRVALAGGGEQY
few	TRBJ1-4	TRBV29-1	SPRQGLGTNEKLF
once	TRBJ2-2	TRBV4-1	ASSTRDRANTGELF
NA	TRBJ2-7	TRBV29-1	SVDTGPYEQY
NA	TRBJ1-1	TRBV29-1	SVGYVRADTEAF
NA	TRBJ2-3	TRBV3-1	ASSQGFKSTDTQY
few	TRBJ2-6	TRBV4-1	ASSPTGGANVLT
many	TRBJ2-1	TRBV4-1	ASSQYFIAGGKGPYNEQF
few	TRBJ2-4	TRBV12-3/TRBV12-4	ASSLSPKTENIQY
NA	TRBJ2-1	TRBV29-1	SVRGNEQF
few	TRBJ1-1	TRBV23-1	ASSQFQSGERGPNTEAF
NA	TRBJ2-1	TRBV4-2	ASSQDSPGTGYNEQF
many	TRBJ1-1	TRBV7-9	ASSSLSGQALEAF
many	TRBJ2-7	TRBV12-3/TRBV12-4	ASSSSTSLDGQY
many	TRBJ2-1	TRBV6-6	ASSYSTPGRDTYNEQF
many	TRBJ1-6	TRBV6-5	ASSYSIAGNYNSPLH
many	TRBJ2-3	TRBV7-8	ASSSGLGRADTQY
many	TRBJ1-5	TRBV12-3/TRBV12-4	ASRSGTGNQPQH
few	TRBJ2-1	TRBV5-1	ASSLASGGIYYNEQF
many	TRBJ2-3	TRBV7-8	ASSSRDRGRATDTQY
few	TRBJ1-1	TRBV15	ATSRETRANTEAF
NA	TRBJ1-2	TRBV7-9	ASSLVDRELNYGYT